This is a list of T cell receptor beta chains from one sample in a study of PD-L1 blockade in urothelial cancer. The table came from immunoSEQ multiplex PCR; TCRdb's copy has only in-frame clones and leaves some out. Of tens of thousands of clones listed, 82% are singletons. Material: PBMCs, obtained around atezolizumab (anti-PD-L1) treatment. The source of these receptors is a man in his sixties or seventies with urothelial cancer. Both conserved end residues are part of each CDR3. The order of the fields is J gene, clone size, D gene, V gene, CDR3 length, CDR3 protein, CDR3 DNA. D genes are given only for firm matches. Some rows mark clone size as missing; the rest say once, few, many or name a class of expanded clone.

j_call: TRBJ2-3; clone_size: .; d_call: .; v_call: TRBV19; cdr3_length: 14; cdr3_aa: CASSPRGSTDTQYF; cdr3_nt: TGTGCCAGTAGTCCCAGGGGATCCACAGATACGCAGTATTTT
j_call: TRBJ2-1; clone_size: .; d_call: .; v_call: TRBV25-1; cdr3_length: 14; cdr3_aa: CASSLGVSASEQFF; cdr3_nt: TGTGCCAGCAGCCTCGGTGTTAGCGCCAGTGAGCAGTTCTTC
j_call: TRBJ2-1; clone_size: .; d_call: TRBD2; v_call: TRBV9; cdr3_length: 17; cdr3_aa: CASSARILAGRGNEQFF; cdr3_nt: TGTGCCAGCAGCGCCCGAATTCTAGCGGGTCGGGGGAATGAGCAGTTCTTC
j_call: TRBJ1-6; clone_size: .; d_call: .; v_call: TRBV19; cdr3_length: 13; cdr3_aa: CASNEGVESPLHF; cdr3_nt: TGTGCCAGTAATGAGGGGGTAGAATCACCCCTCCACTTT
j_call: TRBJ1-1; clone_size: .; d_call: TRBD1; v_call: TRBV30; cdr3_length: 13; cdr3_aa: CAWSVTGGTEAFF; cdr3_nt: TGTGCCTGGAGTGTAACAGGGGGGACTGAAGCTTTCTTT
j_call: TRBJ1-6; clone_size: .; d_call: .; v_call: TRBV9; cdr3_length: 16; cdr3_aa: CASSVGILTPNSPLHF; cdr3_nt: TGTGCCAGCAGCGTAGGTATTCTCACACCTAATTCACCCCTCCACTTT
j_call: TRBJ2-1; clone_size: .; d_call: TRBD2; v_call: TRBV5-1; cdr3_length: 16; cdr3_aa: CASSLDIAGANNEQFF; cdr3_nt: TGCGCCAGCAGCTTGGATATAGCGGGAGCCAATAATGAGCAGTTCTTC
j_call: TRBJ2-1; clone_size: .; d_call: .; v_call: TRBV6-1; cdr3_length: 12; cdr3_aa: CASSEFRDEQFF; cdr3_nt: TGTGCCAGCAGTGAATTCAGGGATGAGCAGTTCTTC
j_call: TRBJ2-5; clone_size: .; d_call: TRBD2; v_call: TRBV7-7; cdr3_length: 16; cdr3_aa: CASSSRQSGGKETQYF; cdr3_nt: TGTGCTAGCAGCTCCAGACAGAGCGGGGGCAAAGAGACCCAGTACTTC
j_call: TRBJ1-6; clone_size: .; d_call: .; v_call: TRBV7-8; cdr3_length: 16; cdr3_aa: CASSFDLSSYNSPLHF; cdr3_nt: TGTGCCAGCAGCTTCGATCTTAGCTCCTATAATTCACCCCTCCACTTT
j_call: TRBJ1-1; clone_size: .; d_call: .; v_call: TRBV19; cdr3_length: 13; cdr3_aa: CASSPGGHTEAFF; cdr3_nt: TGTGCCAGTAGTCCCGGAGGGCACACTGAAGCTTTCTTT
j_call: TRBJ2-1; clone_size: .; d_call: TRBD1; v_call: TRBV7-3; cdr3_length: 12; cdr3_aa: CASSDRVDEQFF; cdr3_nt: TGTGCCAGCAGCGACAGGGTTGATGAGCAGTTCTTC
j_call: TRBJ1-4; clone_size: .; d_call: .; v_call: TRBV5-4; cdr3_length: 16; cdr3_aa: CASSLAVAGAEEKLFF; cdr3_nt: TGTGCCAGCAGCTTGGCGGTTGCAGGGGCTGAAGAAAAACTGTTTTTT
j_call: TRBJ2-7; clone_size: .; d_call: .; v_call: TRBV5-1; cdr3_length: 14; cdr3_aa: CASRTPGSSYEQYF; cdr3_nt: TGCGCCAGCAGGACCCCTGGGAGCTCCTACGAGCAGTACTTC
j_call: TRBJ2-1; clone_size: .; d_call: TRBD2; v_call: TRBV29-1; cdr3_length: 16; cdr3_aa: CSVDLPTSGSYNEQFF; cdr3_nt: TGCAGCGTTGACCTCCCTACTAGCGGGAGCTACAATGAGCAGTTCTTC
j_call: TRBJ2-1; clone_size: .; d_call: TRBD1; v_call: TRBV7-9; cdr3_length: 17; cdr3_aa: CASIKSQGAGSYNEQFF; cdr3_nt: TGTGCCAGCATCAAGTCCCAGGGGGCAGGATCCTACAATGAGCAGTTCTTC
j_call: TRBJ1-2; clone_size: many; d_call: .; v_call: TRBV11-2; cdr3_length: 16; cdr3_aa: CASSLDSLGSYYGYTF; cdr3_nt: TGTGCCAGCAGCTTAGACTCCTTGGGCAGCTACTATGGCTACACCTTC
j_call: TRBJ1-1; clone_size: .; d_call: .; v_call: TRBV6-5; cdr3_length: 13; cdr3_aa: CASRVYRDTEAFF; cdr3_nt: TGTGCCAGCAGGGTTTACAGGGACACTGAAGCTTTCTTT
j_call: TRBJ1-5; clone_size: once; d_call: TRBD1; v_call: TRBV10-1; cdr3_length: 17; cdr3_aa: CASIKPGTGHSNQPQHF; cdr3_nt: TGCGCCAGCATCAAGCCCGGGACAGGGCATTCCAATCAGCCCCAGCATTTT
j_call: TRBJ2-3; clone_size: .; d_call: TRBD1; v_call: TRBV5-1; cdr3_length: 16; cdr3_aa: CASRSLEGAGTDTQYF; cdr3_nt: TGCGCCAGCAGATCCCTAGAGGGGGCCGGCACAGATACGCAGTATTTT
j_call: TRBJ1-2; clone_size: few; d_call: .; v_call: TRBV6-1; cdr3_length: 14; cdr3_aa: CASSDSRFPYGYTF; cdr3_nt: TGTGCCAGCAGTGACAGCAGGTTCCCCTATGGCTACACCTTC
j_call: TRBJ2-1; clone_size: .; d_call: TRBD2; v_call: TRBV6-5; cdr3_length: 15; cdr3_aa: CASSYASGSYNEQFF; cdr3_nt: TGTGCCAGCAGTTACGCTAGCGGGAGTTACAATGAGCAGTTCTTC
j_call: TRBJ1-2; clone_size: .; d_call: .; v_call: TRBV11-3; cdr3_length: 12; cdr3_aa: CASSPTGGGYTF; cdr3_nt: TGTGCCAGCAGCCCAACGGGGGGTGGCTACACCTTC
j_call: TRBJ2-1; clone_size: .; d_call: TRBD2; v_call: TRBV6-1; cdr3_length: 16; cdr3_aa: CASSDTGLAGYNEQFF; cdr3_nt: TGTGCCAGCAGTGATACGGGACTAGCGGGTTACAATGAGCAGTTCTTC
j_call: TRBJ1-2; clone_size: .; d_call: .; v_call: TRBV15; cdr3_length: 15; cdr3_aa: CATSSIGATNYGYTF; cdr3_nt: TGTGCCACCAGCTCCATAGGGGCGACCAACTATGGCTACACCTTC
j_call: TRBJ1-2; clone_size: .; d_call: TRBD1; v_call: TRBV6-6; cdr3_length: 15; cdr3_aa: CASSDPGQSMYGYTF; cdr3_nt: TGTGCCAGCAGTGATCCGGGACAGTCTATGTATGGCTACACCTTC
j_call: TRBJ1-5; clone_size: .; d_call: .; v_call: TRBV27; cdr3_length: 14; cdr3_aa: CASSLDRYNQPQHF; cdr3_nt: TGTGCCAGCAGTTTGGACAGATATAATCAGCCCCAGCATTTT
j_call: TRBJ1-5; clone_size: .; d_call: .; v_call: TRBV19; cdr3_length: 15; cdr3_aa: CASTLDRIRNQPQHF; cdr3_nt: TGTGCCAGTACCCTCGACAGGATACGCAATCAGCCCCAGCATTTT
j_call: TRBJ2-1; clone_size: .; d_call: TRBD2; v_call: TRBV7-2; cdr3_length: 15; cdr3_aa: CASSLGLAGYNEQFF; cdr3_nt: TGTGCCAGCAGCTTAGGGCTAGCGGGTTACAATGAGCAGTTCTTC
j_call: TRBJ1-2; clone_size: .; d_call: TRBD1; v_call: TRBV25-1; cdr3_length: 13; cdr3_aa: CASGPGGAGGYTF; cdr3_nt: TGTGCCAGCGGCCCAGGGGGCGCGGGCGGCTACACCTTC
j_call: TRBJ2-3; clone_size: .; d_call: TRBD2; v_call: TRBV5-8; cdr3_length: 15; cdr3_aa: CASSPGTSSTDTQYF; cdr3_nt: TGTGCCAGCAGCCCTGGGACTAGCAGCACAGATACGCAGTATTTT
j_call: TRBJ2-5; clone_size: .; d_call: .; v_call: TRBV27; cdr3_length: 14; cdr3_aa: CASSFTGEEETQYF; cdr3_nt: TGTGCCAGCAGTTTCACAGGGGAGGAAGAGACCCAGTACTTC
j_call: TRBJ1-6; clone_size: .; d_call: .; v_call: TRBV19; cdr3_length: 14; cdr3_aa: CASSTTNRESPLHF; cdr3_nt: TGTGCCAGTAGTACAACAAACAGAGAGTCACCCCTCCACTTT
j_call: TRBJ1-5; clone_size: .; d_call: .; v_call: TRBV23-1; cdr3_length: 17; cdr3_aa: CASSQSHRFPSNQPQHF; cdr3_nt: TGCGCCAGCAGTCAATCCCACAGGTTTCCCAGCAATCAGCCCCAGCATTTT
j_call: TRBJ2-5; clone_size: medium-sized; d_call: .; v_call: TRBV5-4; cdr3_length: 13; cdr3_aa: CASSLLERETQYF; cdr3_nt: TGTGCCAGCAGCCTACTAGAGAGGGAGACCCAGTACTTC
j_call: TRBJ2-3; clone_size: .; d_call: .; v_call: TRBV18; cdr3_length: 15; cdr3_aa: CASSPGGYSTDTQYF; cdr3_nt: TGTGCCAGCTCACCAGGCGGGTATAGCACAGATACGCAGTATTTT
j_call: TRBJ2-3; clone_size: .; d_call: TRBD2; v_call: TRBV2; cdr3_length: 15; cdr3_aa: CASSDQRGGGDTQYF; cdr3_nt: TGTGCCAGCAGTGACCAGCGGGGGGGCGGAGATACGCAGTATTTT
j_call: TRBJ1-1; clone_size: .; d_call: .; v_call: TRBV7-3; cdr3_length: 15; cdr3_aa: CASSLNPGRGTEAFF; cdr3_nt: TGTGCCAGCAGCTTAAACCCGGGTAGGGGCACTGAAGCTTTCTTT
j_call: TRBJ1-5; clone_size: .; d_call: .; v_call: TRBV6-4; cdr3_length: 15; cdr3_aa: CASSAVAGSNQPQHF; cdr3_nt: TGTGCCAGCAGTGCTGTGGCAGGTAGCAATCAGCCCCAGCATTTT
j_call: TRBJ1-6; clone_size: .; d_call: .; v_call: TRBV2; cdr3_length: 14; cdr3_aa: CASIGQPEGSPLHF; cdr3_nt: TGTGCCAGCATAGGACAGCCTGAGGGTTCACCCCTCCACTTT
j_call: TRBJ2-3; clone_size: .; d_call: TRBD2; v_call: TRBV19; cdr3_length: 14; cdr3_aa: CASSISGVADTQYF; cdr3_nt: TGTGCCAGTAGTATAAGCGGGGTGGCAGATACGCAGTATTTT
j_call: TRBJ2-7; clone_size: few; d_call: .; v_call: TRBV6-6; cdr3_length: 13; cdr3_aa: CASSRAGGYEQYF; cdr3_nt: TGTGCCAGCAGTCGCGCCGGGGGCTACGAGCAGTACTTC
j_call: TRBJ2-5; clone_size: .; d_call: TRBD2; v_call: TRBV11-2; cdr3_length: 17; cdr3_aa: CASSLSSSGGVLETQYF; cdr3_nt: TGTGCCAGCAGCTTATCATCCAGCGGGGGGGTTTTAGAGACCCAGTACTTC